This TCR beta chain was found in a study of T cells expressing NK-cell markers (dated by TCRdb to the early 2020s). Some background on the complete study: Three sorted T-cell subsets (CD3+CD56+NKG2C+, CD3+CD56+NKG2C- and CD3+CD56-NKG2C+) from about 8 donors had their TCR beta-chain repertoires profiled. Of the eight sequenced donors, seven were found to be HCMV-seropositive and one was found to be HCMV-seronegative. Illumina HiSeq 2000/2500, MiSeq or NextSeq was used to sequence libraries as 2 x 150 bp reads. Randomly selected healthy volunteers, three men and five women, were used as the eight sequenced donors. Results the study describes overall, beyond this receptor: In several donors, the dominant CD3+CD56+NKG2C+ clonotypes ranked among the top 10 CD8+ clonotypes, making up about 1.0-7.5% of CD8+ T cells. Those dominant clonotypes were again the most abundant among CD3+CD56-NKG2C+ cells in a handful of donors, at about 25-60.1%. Whether the expanded NKG2C-expressing T cell clones were specific for HCMV antigens remained unclear.

The instrument given in TCRdb is Illumina HiSeq 2000. 5'RACE template switching, by which a universal primer site and unique molecular identifiers were added, was used to make TCR beta cDNA libraries. Priming for cDNA synthesis came from the TCR beta constant segment, and two successive PCR amplification steps followed. In the authors' own workflow: MIGEC handled demultiplexing of the reads and grouping by UMI, while MiTCR was used to assemble and quantify clonotypes. Only TCR cDNA sequences supported by at least two reads were kept to exclude erroneous sequences. The tcR package was used for downstream repertoire analysis, and clonotypes were matched between fractions using CDR3 nucleotide sequence together with V segment. Antigen specificity was annotated against VDJdb with VDJmatch, allowing one amino acid substitution in CDR3. TCRdb reanalyzed the reads, keeping one entry per CDR3 protein sequence and omitting DNA. The V and J calls shown here were made by TCRdb, not taken from the authors' results. This sample's clone table shows fewer than 400,000 distinct CDR3 sequences. Approximately 11% of the sample belongs to the ten largest clones.

Note on this clonotype: Its antigen has not been determined.

CDR3 length: 12 amino acids, cysteine to phenylalanine. DNA is not recorded here. A commercial ELISA kit detecting HCMV-specific IgG in serum was used to determine HCMV serostatus. Ficoll density gradient centrifugation was used to isolate peripheral blood mononuclear cells from blood. The sequenced sample consisted of blood T cells: a sorted CD56 or NKG2C T cell subset, CD4+ or CD8+ T cells, or bulk PBMC T cells (not recorded which). This TCR was sampled from a woman in her fifties or sixties in good health. Donor details come from another sample of the same person, matched by shared clones. The chain links TRBV12-3 or TRBV12-4 with TRBJ1-2. This receptor has the CDR3 CASSQLLYGYTF.